The T cell receptor beta chain under discussion was sequenced for a study of T cells after yellow fever vaccination. Study observations and caveats: By day 5 rather than day 15, the secondary response had peaked, though it was weaker. Abundant contaminating clonotypes from the bulk population could appear in FACS-sorted repertoires.

TCR cDNA, made by 5'RACE template switching, carried an added universal primer site and UMIs. TCRdb itself ran the 5' RACE reads through MiXCR, one entry per CDR3 protein. This table has 250,000 to 400,000 distinct CDR3 sequences, about 4.5% appearing once. The CDR3 is made up of 14 amino acids. CDR1 SGHVS and CDR2 FNYEAQ come from the germline V gene. V shed 4 bases, J shed 2 bases, and the junction held 1 base outside the gene matches. This clonotype was seen repeatedly, ten times or more. Antigen specificity is unknown. The J gene is TRBJ2-1, the V gene TRBV7-6; 8 positions match TRBD2. This material consisted of PBMCs, taken 15 days after the yellow fever booster vaccination. This sequence originates from a man between 18 and 29 years old who received the YFV17D yellow fever vaccine. The CDR3 region has the DNA TGTGCCAGCAGCTACGGGGGGGCCTACAATGAGCAGTTCTTC. Its protein product is CASSYGGAYNEQFF.